This T cell receptor (beta chain) emerged from a study of T cell repertoires in cytomegalovirus infection. Study as a whole: From public TCR beta signatures came an indication of both CMV infection and matching HLA type.

Trimming at V came to 7 bases and at J to 10 bases, leaving 9 bases not matched to a gene. Germline CDR1 reads SGHTA; CDR2 reads FQGNSA. The CDR3 runs 13 residues. This clonotype was seen repeatedly, ten times or more. Its antigen remains unidentified. TCRdb re-called the reads through MiXCR, storing one row per CDR3 protein. Among roughly 220,000 distinct CDR3 sequences, 30% to 45% were seen once, and the ten largest hold 59%. Specimen: CD8+ T cells from cultured PBMCs, collected from culture after CMV antigen stimulation. This chain uses TRBV7-2 with TRBJ2-1, with 8 positions matching TRBD2. The origin of this receptor is a human donor in good health (CMV status not recorded). Some clones in this sample may be carry-over from other donors' samples. CDR3 amino acids: CASNSGAGAEQFF. The CDR3 nucleotides read TGTGCCAGCAACTCGGGAGCGGGAGCGGAGCAGTTCTTC.